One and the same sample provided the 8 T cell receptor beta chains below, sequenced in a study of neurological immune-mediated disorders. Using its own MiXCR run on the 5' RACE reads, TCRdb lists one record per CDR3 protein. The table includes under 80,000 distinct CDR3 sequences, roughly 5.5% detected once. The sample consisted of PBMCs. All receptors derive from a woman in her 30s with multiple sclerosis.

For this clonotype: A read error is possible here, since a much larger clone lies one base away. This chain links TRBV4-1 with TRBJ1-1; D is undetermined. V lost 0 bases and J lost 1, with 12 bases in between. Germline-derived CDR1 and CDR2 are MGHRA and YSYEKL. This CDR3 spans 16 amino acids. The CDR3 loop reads CASSQDSLIKNTEAFF. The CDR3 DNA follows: TGCGCCAGCAGCCAAGATTCCCTCATTAAGAACACTGAAGCTTTCTTT.

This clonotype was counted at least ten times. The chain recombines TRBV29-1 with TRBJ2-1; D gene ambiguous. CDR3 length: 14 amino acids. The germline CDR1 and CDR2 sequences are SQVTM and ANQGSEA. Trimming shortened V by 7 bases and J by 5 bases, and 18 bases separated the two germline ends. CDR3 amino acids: CSARAWARNNEQFF. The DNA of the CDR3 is TGCAGCGCTCGGGCGTGGGCTAGAAACAATGAGCAGTTCTTC.

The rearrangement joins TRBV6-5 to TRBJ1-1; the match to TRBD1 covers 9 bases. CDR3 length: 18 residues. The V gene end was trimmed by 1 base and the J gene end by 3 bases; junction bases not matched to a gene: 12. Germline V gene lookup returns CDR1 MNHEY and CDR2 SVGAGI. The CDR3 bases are TGTGCCAGCAGTTACTATCCCCCGGGACAGGGTAGGGACACTGAAGCTTTCTTT. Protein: CASSYYPPGQGRDTEAFF.

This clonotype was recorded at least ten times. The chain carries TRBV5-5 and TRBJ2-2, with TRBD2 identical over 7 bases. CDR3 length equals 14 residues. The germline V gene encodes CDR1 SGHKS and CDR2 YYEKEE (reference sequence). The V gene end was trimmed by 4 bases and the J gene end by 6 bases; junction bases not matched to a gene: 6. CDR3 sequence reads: CASSPSSGAGELFF. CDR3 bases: TGTGCCAGCAGCCCGTCCAGCGGGGCCGGGGAGCTGTTTTTT.

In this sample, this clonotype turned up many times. The CDR3 region has the DNA TGCGCCAGCAGAACCGGAAGCAGGGGGATCGAGCAGTACTTC. It is translated as CASRTGSRGIEQYF. The rearrangement joins TRBV5-1 to TRBJ2-7; 7 bases fit TRBD1. This CDR3 contains 14 residues. V was clipped by 5 bases and J by 6 bases; unmatched bases: 11. Germline CDR1 and CDR2: SGHRS and YFSETQ.

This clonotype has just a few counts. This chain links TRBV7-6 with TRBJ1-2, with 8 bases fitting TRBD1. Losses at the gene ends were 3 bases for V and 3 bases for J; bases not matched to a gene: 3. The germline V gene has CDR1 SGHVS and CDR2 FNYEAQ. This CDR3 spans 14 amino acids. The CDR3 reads CASSFAGGDYGYTF. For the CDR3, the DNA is TGTGCCAGCAGCTTCGCAGGGGGCGACTATGGCTACACCTTC.

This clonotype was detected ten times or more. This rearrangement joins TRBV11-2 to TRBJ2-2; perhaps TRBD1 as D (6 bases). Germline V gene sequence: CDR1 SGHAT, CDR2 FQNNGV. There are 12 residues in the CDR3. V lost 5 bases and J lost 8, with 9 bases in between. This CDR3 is CASSPTGGELFF. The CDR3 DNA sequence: TGTGCCAGCAGCCCTACAGGGGGGGAGCTGTTTTTT.

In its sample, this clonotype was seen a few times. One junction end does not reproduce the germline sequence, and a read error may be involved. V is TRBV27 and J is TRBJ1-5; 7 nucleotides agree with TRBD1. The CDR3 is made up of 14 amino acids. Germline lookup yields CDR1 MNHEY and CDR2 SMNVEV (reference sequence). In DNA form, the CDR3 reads TGTGCCAGCAGTTGGAGGGGGCCCAATCAGCCCCAGAATTTT. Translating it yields CASSWRGPNQPQNF.